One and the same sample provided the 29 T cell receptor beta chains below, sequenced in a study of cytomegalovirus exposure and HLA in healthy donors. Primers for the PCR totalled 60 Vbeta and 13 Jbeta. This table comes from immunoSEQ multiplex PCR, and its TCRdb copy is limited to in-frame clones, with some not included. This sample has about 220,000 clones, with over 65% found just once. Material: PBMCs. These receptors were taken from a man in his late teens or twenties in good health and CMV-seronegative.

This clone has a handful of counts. The CDR3 nucleotides read TGTGCCAGCAGCTTGGGGGGACTAGGGCCCTACGAGCAGTACTTC. Protein product: CASSLGGLGPYEQYF. The chain is built from TRBV5-4 and TRBJ2-7; TRBD2 agrees at 8 bases. Trimming cost V 0 bases and J 2 bases; bases outside gene matches: 4. There are 15 residues in the CDR3. Germline V gene sequence: CDR1 SGHNT, CDR2 YYREEE (reference sequence). The full variable domain, with the rest looked up from reference TRBV5-4 and TRBJ2-7, is ETGVTQSPTHLIKTRGQQVTLRCSSQSGHNTVSWYQQALGQGPQFIFQYYREEENGRGNFPPRFSGLQFPNYSSELNVNALELDDSALYLCASSLGGLGPYEQYFGPGTRLTVT.

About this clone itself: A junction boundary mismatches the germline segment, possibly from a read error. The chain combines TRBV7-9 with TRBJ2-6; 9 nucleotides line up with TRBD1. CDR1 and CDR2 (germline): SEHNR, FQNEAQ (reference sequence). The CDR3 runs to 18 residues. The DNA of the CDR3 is TGTTCCAGCAGCCCAGGGACAGGGTATACGGCTGGGGCCAACGTCCTGACTTTC. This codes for CSSSPGTGYTAGANVLTF.

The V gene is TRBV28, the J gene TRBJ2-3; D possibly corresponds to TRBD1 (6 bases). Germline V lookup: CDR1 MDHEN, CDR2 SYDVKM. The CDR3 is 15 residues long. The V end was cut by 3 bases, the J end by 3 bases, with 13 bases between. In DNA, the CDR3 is TGTGCCAGCAGTTTTGGTTGGGGGCTGACAGATACGCAGTATTTT. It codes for CASSFGWGLTDTQYF.

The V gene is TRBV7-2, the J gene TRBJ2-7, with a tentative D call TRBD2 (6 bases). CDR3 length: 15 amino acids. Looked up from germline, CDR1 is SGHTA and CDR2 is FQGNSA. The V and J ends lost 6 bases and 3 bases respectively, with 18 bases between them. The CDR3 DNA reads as TGTGCCAGCAGGTCTACCGGGAGCCCCGACTACGAGCAGTACTTC. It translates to CASRSTGSPDYEQYF.

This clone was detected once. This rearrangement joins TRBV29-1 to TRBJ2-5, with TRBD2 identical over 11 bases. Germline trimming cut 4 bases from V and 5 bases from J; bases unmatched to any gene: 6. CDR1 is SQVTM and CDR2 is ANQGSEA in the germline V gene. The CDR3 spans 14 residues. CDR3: CSVVLAGGLETQYF. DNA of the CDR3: TGCAGCGTTGTATTAGCGGGAGGGCTGGAGACCCAGTACTTC.

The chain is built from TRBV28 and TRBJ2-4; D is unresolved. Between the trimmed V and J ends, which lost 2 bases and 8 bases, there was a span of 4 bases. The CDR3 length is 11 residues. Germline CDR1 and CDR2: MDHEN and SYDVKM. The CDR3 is CASSLRDIQYF. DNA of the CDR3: TGTGCCAGCAGTTTACGGGACATTCAGTACTTC.

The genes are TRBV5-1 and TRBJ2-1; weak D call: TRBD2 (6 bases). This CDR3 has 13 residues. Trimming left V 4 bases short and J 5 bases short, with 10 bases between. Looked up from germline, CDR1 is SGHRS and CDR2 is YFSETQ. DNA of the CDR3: TGCGCCAGCAGCCCGGACTATGACAATGAGCAGTTCTTC. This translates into CASSPDYDNEQFF.

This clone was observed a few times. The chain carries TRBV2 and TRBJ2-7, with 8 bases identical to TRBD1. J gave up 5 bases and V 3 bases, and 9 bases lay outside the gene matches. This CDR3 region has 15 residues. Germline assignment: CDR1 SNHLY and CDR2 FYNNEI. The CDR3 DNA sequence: TGTGCCAGCAGTGAGGTGGCCACAGGGGGGCACGAGCAGTACTTC. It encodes CASSEVATGGHEQYF.

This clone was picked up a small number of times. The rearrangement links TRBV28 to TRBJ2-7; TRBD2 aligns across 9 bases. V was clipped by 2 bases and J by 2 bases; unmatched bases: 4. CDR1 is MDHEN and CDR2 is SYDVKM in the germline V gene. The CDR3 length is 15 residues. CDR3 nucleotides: TGTGCCAGCAGTTTACCCCTAGCGGGAACCTACGAGCAGTACTTC. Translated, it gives CASSLPLAGTYEQYF.

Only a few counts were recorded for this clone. The DNA of the CDR3 is TGTGCCAGCGCGGGACAGGGATCTCTCAATTCACCCCTCCACTTT. Protein product: CASAGQGSLNSPLHF. The V gene is TRBV2, the J gene TRBJ1-6; 9 bases are shared with TRBD1. From germline, CDR1 is SNHLY and CDR2 FYNNEI. Unmatched junction bases numbered 9, after V lost 8 bases and J lost 7 bases. CDR3 length equals 15 residues.

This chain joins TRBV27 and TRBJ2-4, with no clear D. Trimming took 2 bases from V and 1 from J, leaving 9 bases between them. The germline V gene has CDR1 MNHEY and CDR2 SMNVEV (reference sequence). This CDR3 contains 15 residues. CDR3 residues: CASSLGQMAKNIQYF. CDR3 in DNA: TGTGCCAGCAGTTTAGGTCAGATGGCCAAAAACATTCAGTACTTC.

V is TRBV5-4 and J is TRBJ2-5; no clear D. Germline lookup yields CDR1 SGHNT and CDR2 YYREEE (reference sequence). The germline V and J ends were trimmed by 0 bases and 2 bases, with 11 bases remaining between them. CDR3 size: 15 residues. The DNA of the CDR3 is TGTGCCAGCAGCTTGGCGGAGACCTCTCAAGAGACCCAGTACTTC. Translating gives CASSLAETSQETQYF. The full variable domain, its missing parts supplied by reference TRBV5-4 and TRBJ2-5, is ETGVTQSPTHLIKTRGQQVTLRCSSQSGHNTVSWYQQALGQGPQFIFQYYREEENGRGNFPPRFSGLQFPNYSSELNVNALELDDSALYLCASSLAETSQETQYFGPGTRLLVL.

The CDR3: CATRGNGNTIYF. CDR3 sequence (DNA): TGTGCCACCCGGGGTAACGGAAACACCATATATTTT. The chain has TRBV2 and TRBJ1-3; D unclear. The CDR3 contains 12 residues. Between the trimmed V and J ends, which lost 10 bases and 4 bases, there was a span of 11 bases. Germline-derived CDR1 and CDR2 are SNHLY and FYNNEI.

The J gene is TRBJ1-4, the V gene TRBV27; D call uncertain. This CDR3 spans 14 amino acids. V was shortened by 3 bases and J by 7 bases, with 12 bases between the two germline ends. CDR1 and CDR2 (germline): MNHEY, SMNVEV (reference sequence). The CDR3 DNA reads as TGTGCCAGCAGTTTCGCGGGGATTGGTGAAAAACTGTTTTTT. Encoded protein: CASSFAGIGEKLFF.

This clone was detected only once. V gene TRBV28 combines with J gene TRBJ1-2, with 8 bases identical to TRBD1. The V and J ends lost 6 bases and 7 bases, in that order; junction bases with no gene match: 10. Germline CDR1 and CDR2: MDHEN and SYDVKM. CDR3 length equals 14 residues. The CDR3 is CASRTSTGASGYTF. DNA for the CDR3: TGTGCCAGCAGGACCTCGACAGGGGCTAGTGGCTACACCTTC.

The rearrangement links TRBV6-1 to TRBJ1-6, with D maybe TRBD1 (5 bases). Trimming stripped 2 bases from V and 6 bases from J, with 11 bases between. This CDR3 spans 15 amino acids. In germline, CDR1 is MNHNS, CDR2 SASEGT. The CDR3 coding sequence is TGTGCCAGCAGTGAACGTCAGGGTTCTAATTCACCCCTCCACTTT. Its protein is CASSERQGSNSPLHF.

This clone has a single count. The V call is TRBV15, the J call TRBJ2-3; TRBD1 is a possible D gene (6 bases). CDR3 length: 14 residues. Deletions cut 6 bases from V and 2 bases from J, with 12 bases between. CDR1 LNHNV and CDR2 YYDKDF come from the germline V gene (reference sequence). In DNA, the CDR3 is TGTGCCACCAGGTCGCAGGGGATCACAGATACGCAGTATTTT. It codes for CATRSQGITDTQYF.

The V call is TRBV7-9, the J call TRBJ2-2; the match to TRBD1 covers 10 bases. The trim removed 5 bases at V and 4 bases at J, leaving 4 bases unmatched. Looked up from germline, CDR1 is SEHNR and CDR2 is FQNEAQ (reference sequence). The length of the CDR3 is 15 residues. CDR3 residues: CASSEDRGRTGELFF. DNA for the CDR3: TGTGCCAGCAGCGAAGACAGGGGGCGCACCGGGGAGCTGTTTTTT. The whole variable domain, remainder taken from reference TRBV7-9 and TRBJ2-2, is DTGVSQNPRHKITKRGQNVTFRCDPISEHNRLYWYRQTLGQGPEFLTYFQNEAQLEKSRLLSDRFSAERPKGSFSTLEIQRTEQGDSAMYLCASSEDRGRTGELFFGEGSRLTVL.

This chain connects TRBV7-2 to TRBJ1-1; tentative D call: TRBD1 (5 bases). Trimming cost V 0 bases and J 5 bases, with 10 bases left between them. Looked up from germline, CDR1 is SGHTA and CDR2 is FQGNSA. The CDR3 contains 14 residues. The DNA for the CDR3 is TGTGCCAGCAGCTTAGCGCGGGACTTTACTGAAGCTTTCTTT. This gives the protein CASSLARDFTEAFF.

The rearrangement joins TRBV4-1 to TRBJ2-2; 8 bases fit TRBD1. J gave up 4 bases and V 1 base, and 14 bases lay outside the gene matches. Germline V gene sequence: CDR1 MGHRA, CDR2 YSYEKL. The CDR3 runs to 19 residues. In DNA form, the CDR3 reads TGCGCCAGCAGCCAAGTTTATCCAGGGGGCGCATACCGCACCGGGGAGCTGTTTTTT. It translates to CASSQVYPGGAYRTGELFF.

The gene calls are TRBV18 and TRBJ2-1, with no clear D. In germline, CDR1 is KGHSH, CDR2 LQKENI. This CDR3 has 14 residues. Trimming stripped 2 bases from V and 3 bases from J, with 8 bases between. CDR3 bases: TGTGCCAGCTCACCAGGCCAGGTCTACAATGAGCAGTTCTTC. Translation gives CASSPGQVYNEQFF.

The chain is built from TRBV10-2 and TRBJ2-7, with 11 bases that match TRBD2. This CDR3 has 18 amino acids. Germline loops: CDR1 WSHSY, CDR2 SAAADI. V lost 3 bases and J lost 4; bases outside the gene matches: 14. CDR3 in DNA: TGCGCCAGCAGTGATATCTGGGGAACTAGCGGGAGTGGGTACGAGCAGTACTTC. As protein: CASSDIWGTSGSGYEQYF.

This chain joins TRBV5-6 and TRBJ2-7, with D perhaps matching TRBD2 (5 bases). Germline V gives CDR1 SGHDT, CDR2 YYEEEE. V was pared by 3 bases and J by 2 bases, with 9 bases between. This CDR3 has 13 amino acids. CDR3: CASSSVGAYEQYF. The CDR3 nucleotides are TGTGCCAGCAGCTCTGTCGGGGCCTACGAGCAGTACTTC.

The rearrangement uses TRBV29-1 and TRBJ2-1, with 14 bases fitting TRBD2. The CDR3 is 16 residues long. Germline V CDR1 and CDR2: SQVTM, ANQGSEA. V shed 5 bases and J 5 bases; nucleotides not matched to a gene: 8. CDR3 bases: TGCAGCGTTTCACCGGGACTAGCGGGAGATGACAATGAGCAGTTCTTC. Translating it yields CSVSPGLAGDDNEQFF.

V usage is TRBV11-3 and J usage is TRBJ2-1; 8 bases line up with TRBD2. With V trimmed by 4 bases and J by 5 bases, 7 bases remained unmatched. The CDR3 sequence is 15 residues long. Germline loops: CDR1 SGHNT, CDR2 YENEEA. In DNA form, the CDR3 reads TGTGCCAGCAGCTATCTCGGGACTAGTGACAATGAGCAGTTCTTC. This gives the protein CASSYLGTSDNEQFF.

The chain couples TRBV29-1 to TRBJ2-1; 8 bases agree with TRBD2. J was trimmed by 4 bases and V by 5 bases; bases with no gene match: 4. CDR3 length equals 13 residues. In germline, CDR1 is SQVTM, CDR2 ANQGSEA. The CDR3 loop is CSVTGTSYNEQFF. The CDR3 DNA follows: TGCAGCGTTACCGGGACTAGTTACAATGAGCAGTTCTTC.

The CDR3 sequence: CASSPGQGGYEQYF. The CDR3 DNA reads TGTGCCAGCAGTCCCGGACAGGGTGGCTACGAGCAGTACTTC. The chain recombines TRBV27 with TRBJ2-7; 8 nucleotides match TRBD1. Germline loops: CDR1 MNHEY, CDR2 SMNVEV (reference sequence). The J segment lost 3 bases and the V segment lost 5 bases, leaving 6 bases of the junction unmatched. The CDR3 covers 14 residues.

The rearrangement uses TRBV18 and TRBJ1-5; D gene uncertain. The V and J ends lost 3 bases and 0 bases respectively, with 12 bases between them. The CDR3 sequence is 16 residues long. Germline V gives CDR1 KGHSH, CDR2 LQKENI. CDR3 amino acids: CASSPYSIASNQPQHF. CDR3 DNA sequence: TGTGCCAGCTCACCGTACAGTATCGCTAGCAATCAGCCCCAGCATTTT.

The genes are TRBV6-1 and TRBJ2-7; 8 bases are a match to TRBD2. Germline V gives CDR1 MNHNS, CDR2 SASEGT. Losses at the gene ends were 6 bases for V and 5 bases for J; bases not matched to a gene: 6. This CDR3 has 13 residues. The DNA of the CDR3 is TGTGCCAGCAGGGCCGGGGGGGCCCACGAGCAGTACTTC. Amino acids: CASRAGGAHEQYF.